Sequencing of this T cell receptor (beta chain) was carried out in a study of blood T cell repertoires in COVID-19. Study-level background: Sites across the United States, Italy and Spain contributed samples from acute and convalescent COVID-19. Sources were T cells, B-cell-depleted T cells, or PBMCs; the material itself was cDNA or gDNA.

As handled by the study authors: Estimation of nucleated cell counts was performed using reference gene primer amplification. Measured with immunoSEQ multiplex PCR; TCRdb has only the in-frame clones, and not every one. V and J calls plus clone size are reproduced from that table; the DNA served to infer D and trimming. The sample holds tens of thousands of clones, roughly 82% seen once. This clone came up once. Sequenced: peripheral blood. This receptor was identified in a woman aged 80 or older with acute or convalescent COVID-19.

CDR3 sequence: CASSDQRGGEQYF. The CDR3 DNA reads TGTGCCAGCAGCGATCAACGGGGAGGAGAGCAGTACTTC. The chain employs TRBV5-8 and TRBJ2-7; the D gene is possibly TRBD2 (6 bases). CDR3 length: 13 residues. Germline assignment: CDR1 SGHTS and CDR2 YDEGEE. Trimming left V 4 bases short and J 7 bases short, with 15 bases between.